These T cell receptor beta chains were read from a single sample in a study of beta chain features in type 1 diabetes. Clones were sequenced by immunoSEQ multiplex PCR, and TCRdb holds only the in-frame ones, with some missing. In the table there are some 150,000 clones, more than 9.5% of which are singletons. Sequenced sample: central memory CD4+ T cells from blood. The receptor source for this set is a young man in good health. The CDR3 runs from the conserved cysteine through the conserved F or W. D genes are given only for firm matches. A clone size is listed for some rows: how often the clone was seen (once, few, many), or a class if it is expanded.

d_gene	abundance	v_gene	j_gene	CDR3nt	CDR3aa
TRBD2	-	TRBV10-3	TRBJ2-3	TGTGCCACCGCCCTCCTGCGGGGGGGTAGCACAGATACGCAGTATTTT	CATALLRGGSTDTQYF
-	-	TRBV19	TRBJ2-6	TGTGCCAGTTACCTAGGGAGAGGGGCCAACGTCCTGACTTTC	CASYLGRGANVLTF
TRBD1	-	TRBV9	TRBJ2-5	TGTGCCAGCAGCGCCCGGGACAGGGCTGTGTACCAAGAGACCCAGTACTTC	CASSARDRAVYQETQYF
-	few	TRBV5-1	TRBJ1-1	TGCGCCAGCAGCTTGGCCACAGGGTTGCCTGAAGCTTTCTTT	CASSLATGLPEAFF
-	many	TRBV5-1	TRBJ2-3	TGCGCCAGCAGCTTCCTAGTTACAGATACGCAGTATTTT	CASSFLVTDTQYF
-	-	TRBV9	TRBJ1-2	TGTGCCAGCAGCGTAAAAGATCATGGCTACACCTTC	CASSVKDHGYTF
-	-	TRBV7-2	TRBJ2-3	TGTGCCAGCACCCACCCCTCCGGGGTAGGTAGCACAGATACGCAGTATTTT	CASTHPSGVGSTDTQYF
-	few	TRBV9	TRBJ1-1	TGTGCCAGCAGTGAGGCTATAGACACTGAAGCTTTCTTT	CASSEAIDTEAFF
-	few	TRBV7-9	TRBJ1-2	TGTGCCAGCAGCTTAGGAATGATTAACTATGGCTACACCTTC	CASSLGMINYGYTF
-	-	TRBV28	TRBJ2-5	TGTGCCAGCAGAGGAACTCGGACGAGCGGGACCCAGTACTTC	CASRGTRTSGTQYF
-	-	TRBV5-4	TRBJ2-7	TGTGCCAGCAGCTTGGCGCAGGGAACGTACGAGCAGTACTTC	CASSLAQGTYEQYF
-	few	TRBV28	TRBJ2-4	TGTGCCACCCTTAGCCAGCCAGACATTCAGTACTTC	CATLSQPDIQYF
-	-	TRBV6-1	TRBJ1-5	TGTGCCAGCAGTGAAGAGAGTTCGGCCGTCGACAATCAGCCCCAGCATTTT	CASSEESSAVDNQPQHF
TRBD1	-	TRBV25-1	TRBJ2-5	TGTGCCAGCAGGCTCCAGGGGGCAAAAGAGACCCAGTACTTC	CASRLQGAKETQYF
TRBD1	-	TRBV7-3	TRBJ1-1	TGTGCCAGCAGCCCACATCGACAGGGCACTGAAGCTTTCTTT	CASSPHRQGTEAFF
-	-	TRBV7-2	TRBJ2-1	TGTGCCAGCAGCTTAGAGCCACCCCCCACAAAGCAGTTCTTC	CASSLEPPPTKQFF
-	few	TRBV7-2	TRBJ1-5	TGTGCCAGCAGCGACAGACTTAGCAATCAGCCCCAGCATTTT	CASSDRLSNQPQHF
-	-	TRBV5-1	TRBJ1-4	TGCGCCAGCAGCTTGTGGGGTGCGCGGGAAAAACTGTTTTTT	CASSLWGAREKLFF
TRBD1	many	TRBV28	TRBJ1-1	TGTGCCAGCAGACCCCCCCTGGGACAGGGGGCCGGACGTGTTTTCTTT	CASRPPLGQGAGRVFF
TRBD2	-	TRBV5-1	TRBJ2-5	TGCGCCAGCAGCTCAAATAGCGGGAGCGGGGAGACCCAGTACTTC	CASSSNSGSGETQYF
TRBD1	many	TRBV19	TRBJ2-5	TGTGCCAGTCGCAATAAACAGGGGATCCAGTACTTC	CASRNKQGIQYF
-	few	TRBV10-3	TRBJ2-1	TGTGCCATCCGGGACCTGGGGAATGAGCAGTTCTTC	CAIRDLGNEQFF
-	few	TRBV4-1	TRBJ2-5	TGCGCCAGCAGCCAAGTACGGAACCAAGAGACCCAGTACTTC	CASSQVRNQETQYF
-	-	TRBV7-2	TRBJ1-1	TGTGCCAGCAGCCCACAGGCTAATGTAGTGTCGAACACTGAAGCTTTCTTT	CASSPQANVVSNTEAFF
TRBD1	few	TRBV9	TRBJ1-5	TGTGCCAGCAGCCCCGGGACAGGGGCTTTGAATCAGCCCCAGCATTTT	CASSPGTGALNQPQHF
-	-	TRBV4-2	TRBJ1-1	TGTGCCAGCAGCCAAGAAGTCCAGGTTCTTGGAGCTTTCTTT	CASSQEVQVLGAFF
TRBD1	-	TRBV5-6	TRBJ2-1	TGTGCCAGCAGCTTCGGGACAGAGAATGAGCAGTTCTTC	CASSFGTENEQFF
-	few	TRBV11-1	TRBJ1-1	TGTGCCAGCAGCGAGTCATCTTTTTCCACTGAAGCTTTCTTT	CASSESSFSTEAFF
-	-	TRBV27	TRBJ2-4	TGTGCCAGCAGTTTAAGTCTGGCGATAGCCAAAAACATTCAGTACTTC	CASSLSLAIAKNIQYF
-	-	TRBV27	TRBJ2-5	TGTGCCAGCAGGGAGGGACTGGCGACCCAGTACTTC	CASREGLATQYF
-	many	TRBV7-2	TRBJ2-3	TGTGCCAGCAGCCCTGACATCGCAGATACGCAGTATTTT	CASSPDIADTQYF
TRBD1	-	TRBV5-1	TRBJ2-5	TGCGCCAGCAGCCGAAAGGGGACAGGGGAAGAGACCCAGTACTTC	CASSRKGTGEETQYF
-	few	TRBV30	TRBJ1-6	TGTGCCTGGAGTCTAATACTGGGGGGCTCACCCCTCCACTTT	CAWSLILGGSPLHF
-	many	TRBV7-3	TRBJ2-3	TGTGCCAGCAGGGTCACAGGGAGCACAGATACGCAGTATTTT	CASRVTGSTDTQYF
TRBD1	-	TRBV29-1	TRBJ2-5	TGCAGCGTTGGGACAGGGGTGGGAGAGACCCAGTACTTC	CSVGTGVGETQYF
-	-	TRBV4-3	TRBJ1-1	TGCGCCAGCAGCCGGGTGGGGACTGAAGCTTTCTTT	CASSRVGTEAFF
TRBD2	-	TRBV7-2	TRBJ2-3	TGTGCCAGCAGCTTAAGCGGGGGGGCCGGAGCAGATACGCAGTATTTT	CASSLSGGAGADTQYF
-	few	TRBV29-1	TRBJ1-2	TGCAGCCTAGGGGAGGCTGCGAGCGGCTACACCTTC	CSLGEAASGYTF
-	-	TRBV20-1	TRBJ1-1	TGCAGTCCTAACACTGAAGCTTTCTTT	CSPNTEAFF
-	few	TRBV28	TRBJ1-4	TGTGCCAGCAGCTCTCCCCGGGACGCGAGCGGTAATGAAAAACTGTTTTTT	CASSSPRDASGNEKLFF
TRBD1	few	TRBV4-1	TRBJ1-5	TGCGCCAGCAGCTTTTTAGGTGACAGGGGCAGCAATCAGCCCCAGCATTTT	CASSFLGDRGSNQPQHF
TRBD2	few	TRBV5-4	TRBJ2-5	TGTGCCAGCAGCTTGGCCGCTAGCGGGAGACAAGAGACCCAGTACTTC	CASSLAASGRQETQYF
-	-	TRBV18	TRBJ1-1	TGTGCCAGCTCGGAGGGAAGAAACACTGAAGCTTTCTTT	CASSEGRNTEAFF
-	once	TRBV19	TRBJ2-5	TGTGCCAGTAGTTCAAAAGAGACCCAGTACTTC	CASSSKETQYF
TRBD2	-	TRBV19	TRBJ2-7	TGTGCCAGTAGTGCCGGGACTAGCGGCAACCGCTACGAGCAGTACTTC	CASSAGTSGNRYEQYF
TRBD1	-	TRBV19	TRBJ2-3	TGTGCCAGTAGTACGGGACAGCCTGGCACAGATACGCAGTATTTT	CASSTGQPGTDTQYF
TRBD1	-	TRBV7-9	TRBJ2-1	TGTGCCAGCAGCTCGACAGGGGCAGGCTATGAGCAGTTCTTC	CASSSTGAGYEQFF
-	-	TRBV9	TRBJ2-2	TGTGCCAGCAGCGTGGAGGGACGGAGCACCGGGGAGCTGTTTTTT	CASSVEGRSTGELFF
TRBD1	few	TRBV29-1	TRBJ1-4	TGCAGCGTGACAGGGAGTCGGAAGGGTGCTAATGAAAAACTGTTTTTT	CSVTGSRKGANEKLFF
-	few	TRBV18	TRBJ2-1	TGTGCCAGCTCACCCTGGGGAGGTTCCTACAATGAGCAGTTCTTC	CASSPWGGSYNEQFF
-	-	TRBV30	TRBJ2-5	TGTGCCTGGAGTAGAGGGCGGACTCAAGAGATCCAGTACTTC	CAWSRGRTQEIQYF
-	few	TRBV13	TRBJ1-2	TGTGCCAGCAGCTTAGGTGGGATGGGCTATGGCTACACCTTC	CASSLGGMGYGYTF
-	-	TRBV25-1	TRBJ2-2	TGTGCCAGCAGTGAAAGTGGTAGGACAAACACCGGGGAGCTGTTTTTT	CASSESGRTNTGELFF